The next 23 T cell receptor beta chains were all read from a single sample in a study of cytomegalovirus exposure and HLA in healthy donors. PCR was performed using 60 Vbeta and 13 Jbeta primers. Clones were read by immunoSEQ multiplex PCR, and TCRdb kept only the in-frame ones, dropping some. The sample consists of 150,000 to 200,000 clones, 65% to 80% of them appearing once. The specimen was PBMCs. These receptors came from a woman aged 35 to 49 in good health and CMV-seronegative.

About this clone itself: At one boundary the junction diverges from the germline segment, which might be a read error. The V call is TRBV4-3, the J call TRBJ2-7; 11 bases match TRBD1. The germline V gene has CDR1 LGHNA and CDR2 YSLEER. The CDR3 is 10 residues long. The CDR3 loop reads CASSPDRGPF. In nucleotides, the CDR3 is TGCGCCAGCAGCCCGGACAGGGGGCCCTTC.

The V call is TRBV2, the J call TRBJ2-7, with 10 bases identical to TRBD2. This CDR3 spans 14 amino acids. Trimming cost V 4 bases and J 4 bases; bases outside gene matches: 4. The germline V gene encodes CDR1 SNHLY and CDR2 FYNNEI. CDR3 DNA: TGTGCCAGCAGTGCGCTAGCGGGAGATTACGAGCAGTACTTC. Protein product: CASSALAGDYEQYF.

The V call is TRBV19, the J call TRBJ2-1; D is perhaps TRBD1 (6 bases). Trimming removed 9 bases from V and 1 base from J, with 7 bases in between. The germline V gene has CDR1 LNHDA and CDR2 SQIVND (reference sequence). The CDR3 is 12 amino acids. CDR3 DNA: TGTGCCAGCCAGGGGTCCTACAATGAGCAGTTCTTC. Translation gives CASQGSYNEQFF. Full variable domain (rest looked up from reference TRBV19 and TRBJ2-1): DGGITQSPKYLFRKEGQNVTLSCEQNLNHDAMYWYRQDPGQGLRLIYYSQIVNDFQKGDIAEGYSVSREKKESFPLTVTSAQKNPTAFYLCASQGSYNEQFFGPGTRLTVL.

The chain links TRBV7-3 to TRBJ1-2; no clear D gene. Trimming shortened V by 5 bases and J by 1 base, and 5 bases separated the two germline ends. This CDR3 region has 12 residues. CDR1 is SGHTA and CDR2 is FQGTGA in the germline V gene. The CDR3 nucleotides read TGTGCCAGCAGCGAGGGTAACTATGGCTACACCTTC. It translates to CASSEGNYGYTF.

This rearrangement joins TRBV28 to TRBJ1-2; D is ambiguous. V lost 3 bases, J lost 2 bases, and 7 bases lay in between. The CDR3 totals 13 residues. CDR1 is MDHEN, CDR2 SYDVKM, per germline. CDR3 in amino acids: CASSLDSNYGYTF. CDR3 DNA sequence: TGTGCCAGCAGTTTGGACTCCAACTATGGCTACACCTTC.

This clone came up a few times. The V and J genes are TRBV19 and TRBJ2-2; D is unclear. There are 15 residues in the CDR3. V shed 3 bases and J shed 4 bases, with 12 bases lying between them. In germline, CDR1 is LNHDA, CDR2 SQIVND (reference sequence). Here the CDR3 DNA reads TGTGCCAGTAGTATTCGGGTCTCGAGCACCGGGGAGCTGTTTTTT. Encoded protein: CASSIRVSSTGELFF.

The chain has TRBV4-1 and TRBJ1-4, with TRBD1 as a possible D gene (6 bases). V was trimmed by 1 base and J by 7 bases, leaving 13 bases between them. Germline CDR1 reads MGHRA; CDR2 reads YSYEKL. This CDR3 spans 15 amino acids. CDR3 sequence reads: CASSQGGGAGEKLFF. CDR3 nucleotide sequence: TGCGCCAGCAGCCAAGGCGGGGGCGCCGGTGAAAAACTGTTTTTT.

This clone showed up just once. The chain employs TRBV9 and TRBJ2-1, with 10 nucleotides matching TRBD2. The V and J ends lost 0 bases and 6 bases, in that order; junction bases with no gene match: 9. Per germline, CDR1 SGDLS and CDR2 YYNGEE. The CDR3 sequence is 17 residues long. CDR3 DNA sequence: TGTGCCAGCAGCGTAGAGGGAGCGGGAGGGCCCCGCAATGAGCAGTTCTTC. It translates to CASSVEGAGGPRNEQFF.

The rearrangement links TRBV5-6 to TRBJ2-3; D perhaps matches TRBD1 (5 bases). Germline CDR1 and CDR2: SGHDT and YYEEEE. The CDR3 sequence is 16 residues long. Between the trimmed V and J ends, which lost 0 bases and 1 base, there was a span of 12 bases. The CDR3 bases are TGTGCCAGCAGCTTGGAGGCAGGGATGGGCACAGATACGCAGTATTTT. This translates into CASSLEAGMGTDTQYF.

The chain employs TRBV7-9 and TRBJ1-1, with D possibly TRBD1 on 5 matching bases. This CDR3 is 17 amino acids long. Germline CDR1 SEHNR, CDR2 FQNEAQ (reference sequence). V was pared by 4 bases and J by 5 bases, with 23 bases between. The CDR3 coding sequence is TGTGCCAGCAGCTCGCCCCGGATGACAGCCCTTGTTACTGAAGCTTTCTTT. Its protein is CASSSPRMTALVTEAFF.

This chain links TRBV18 with TRBJ1-1, with 8 nucleotides matching TRBD1. From germline, CDR1 is KGHSH and CDR2 LQKENI. V trimming: 3 bases; J trimming: 0 bases; junction bases outside the gene matches: 6. The CDR3 covers 16 residues. CDR3 DNA sequence: TGTGCCAGCTCACCTAGACAGGGGCTATTGAACACTGAAGCTTTCTTT. Translating gives CASSPRQGLLNTEAFF. Drawing the rest from reference TRBV18 and TRBJ1-1, the complete variable domain is NAGVMQNPRHLVRRRGQEARLRCSPMKGHSHVYWYRQLPEEGLKFMVYLQKENIIDESGMPKERFSAEFPKEGPSILRIQQVVRGDSAAYFCASSPRQGLLNTEAFFGQGTRLTVV.

The CDR3 coding sequence is TGTGCCAGTAGTACCGGACTAGCCGGAGGTAATACGCAGTATTTT. It yields the protein CASSTGLAGGNTQYF. V and J are TRBV19 and TRBJ2-3; 8 bases fit TRBD2. Looked up from germline, CDR1 is LNHDA and CDR2 is SQIVND (reference sequence). The trim removed 4 bases at V and 7 bases at J, leaving 10 bases unmatched. The length of the CDR3 is 15 residues.

The chain has TRBV29-1 and TRBJ1-1; D call uncertain. This CDR3 region has 12 residues. V lost 4 bases and J 1 base, leaving 7 bases between the germline ends. Germline CDR1 SQVTM, CDR2 ANQGSEA. The CDR3 region is CSVVTGNTEAFF. DNA for the CDR3: TGCAGCGTTGTTACCGGGAACACTGAAGCTTTCTTT.

A note on this clone: The junction and the germline gene differ at one end; a read error may be behind it. This chain links TRBV11-3 with TRBJ2-2; TRBD2 might be the D (6 bases). Germline CDR1 and CDR2: SGHNT and YENEEA. This CDR3 comprises 15 residues. The CDR3 nucleotides read TGTGCCAGCAGCGTAGACGGGAGTAACACCGGGGAGCTGTTTTTT. Its protein is CASSVDGSNTGELFF. The full variable domain, rest sourced from reference TRBV11-3 and TRBJ2-2, is EAGVVQSPRYKIIEKKQPVAFWCNPISGHNTLYWYLQNLGQGPELLIRYENEEAVDDSQLPKDRFSAERLKGVDSTLKIQPAELGDSAVYLCASSVDGSNTGELFFGEGSRLTVL.

The chain uses TRBV5-1 and TRBJ1-1; D not resolved. This CDR3 contains 12 residues. Trimming removed 0 bases from V and 4 bases from J, with 4 bases in between. Germline V gene data show CDR1 as SGHRS and CDR2 as YFSETQ. Written as DNA, the CDR3 is TGCGCCAGCAGCTTGGTGAGCACTGAAGCTTTCTTT. Amino acid sequence: CASSLVSTEAFF. Full variable domain (rest looked up from reference TRBV5-1 and TRBJ1-1): KAGVTQTPRYLIKTRGQQVTLSCSPISGHRSVSWYQQTPGQGLQFLFEYFSETQRNKGNFPGRFSGRQFSNSRSEMNVSTLELGDSALYLCASSLVSTEAFFGQGTRLTVV.

J is TRBJ2-5 and V is TRBV13, with 11 bases matching TRBD2. This CDR3 contains 15 residues. The germline gives CDR1 PRHDT, CDR2 FYEKMQ (reference sequence). Trimming removed 3 bases from V and 3 bases from J; junction bases left unmatched: 3. In DNA form, the CDR3 reads TGTGCCAGCAGCTTCCTGGGACTAGCGGAAGAGACCCAGTACTTC. This sequence encodes CASSFLGLAEETQYF.

This chain uses TRBV7-9 with TRBJ2-5; 9 bases fit TRBD1. After removal of 5 bases from V and 4 bases from J, the junction contained 5 bases not matched to a gene. Germline V gene sequence: CDR1 SEHNR, CDR2 FQNEAQ (reference sequence). There are 14 residues in the CDR3. CDR3 residues: CASSPRTGAETQYF. In DNA, the CDR3 is TGTGCCAGCAGCCCTCGGACAGGGGCAGAGACCCAGTACTTC.

This clone is a singleton in its sample. This chain joins TRBV6-6 and TRBJ1-2, with D possibly being TRBD1 (6 bases). Trimming took 6 bases from V and 1 from J, leaving 12 bases between them. Germline CDR1 and CDR2: MNHNY and SVGAGI (reference sequence). The CDR3 contains 14 residues. CDR3 in amino acids: CASRQTGFNYGYTF. For the CDR3, the DNA is TGTGCCAGCAGACAGACAGGCTTTAACTATGGCTACACCTTC.

This clone was seen a handful of times. The chain is built from TRBV6-5 and TRBJ1-2; D call uncertain. Trimming cost V 1 base and J 6 bases, with 12 bases left between them. CDR3 size: 14 residues. Germline CDR1 is MNHEY and CDR2 is SVGAGI. CDR3 residues: CASSYFEQVHGYTF. The CDR3, as DNA: TGTGCCAGCAGTTACTTTGAACAAGTCCATGGCTACACCTTC.

The V call is TRBV7-9, the J call TRBJ2-2; TRBD2 is a possible D gene (6 bases). Trimming removed 5 bases at V and 6 bases at J, with 16 bases between. Germline V lookup: CDR1 SEHNR, CDR2 FQNEAQ (reference sequence). CDR3 size: 15 residues. The CDR3 nucleotides read TGTGCCAGCAGCCCCGGGACCCCGGGGGCCGGGGAGCTGTTTTTT. Translated: CASSPGTPGAGELFF.

The chain carries TRBV6-5 and TRBJ1-5, with D possibly TRBD1 on 5 matching bases. V dropped 6 bases and J dropped 4 bases, with 16 bases sitting between them. The CDR3 spans 15 residues. The germline CDR1 and CDR2 sequences are MNHEY and SVGAGI. The DNA of the CDR3 is TGTGCCAGCAGCCCCCATCAGGGAGGTAATCAGCCCCAGCATTTT. This translates into CASSPHQGGNQPQHF.

V usage is TRBV29-1 and J usage is TRBJ2-2; D might be TRBD2 (6 bases). CDR1 and CDR2 from the germline V gene are SQVTM and ANQGSEA. The CDR3 is made up of 14 amino acids. V was trimmed by 7 bases and J by 4 bases, leaving 16 bases between them. The CDR3, as DNA: TGCAGCGCCGGGGGTGGGGGGACCACCGGGGAGCTGTTTTTT. Translating gives CSAGGGGTTGELFF.

The chain employs TRBV19 and TRBJ1-2; a possible D gene is TRBD1 (5 bases). Trimming pared 3 bases from V and 5 bases from J, leaving 19 bases between. CDR1 LNHDA and CDR2 SQIVND come from the germline V gene (reference sequence). This CDR3 has 16 residues. The CDR3 loop is CASSMGGERAPYGYTF. CDR3 DNA sequence: TGTGCCAGTAGTATGGGGGGTGAGAGGGCCCCATATGGCTACACCTTC.